This TCR beta chain stems from a study of T cell responses to AZD1222 COVID-19 vaccine. The germline V gene has CDR1 SGHAT and CDR2 FQDESV (reference sequence). The CDR3 runs to 16 residues. Trimming stripped 6 bases from V and 1 base from J, with 19 bases between. On this clone: As yet, its antigen is unknown.

Findings and caveats of the study: Donors skewed white British and female; clonal diversity was possibly underestimated. Recipients of two AZD1222 doses showed rising Spike-specific TCR breadth and depth.

Clones were read by immunoSEQ multiplex PCR, and TCRdb kept only the in-frame ones, dropping some. The repertoire holds fewer than 110,000 clones, with around nine tenths as singletons. This material consisted of peripheral blood, taken on day 0 of AZD1222 vaccination. This clonotype was obtained from an adult in good health. The chain uses TRBV11-1 and TRBJ2-7; a possible D gene is TRBD2 (6 bases). CDR3 sequence reads: CASSLPGGRESYEQYF. The CDR3 nucleotides are TGTGCCAGCAGTCTCCCCGGGGGAAGGGAATCCTACGAGCAGTACTTC.